This TCR beta chain comes out of a study of OX40 agonist ivuxolimab in advanced cancers. Whole-study findings and limits: With doses of 0.1 to 3.0 mg/kg, CD4+ and CD8+ blood T cells had undergone clonal expansion by week 6. CD4+ T cells averaged fewer expanded clones than CD8+ T cells.

Concerning this clone itself: Its target is unknown.

Here immunoSEQ multiplex PCR was the method, and the copy in TCRdb shows in-frame clones only, minus some. Among 80,000 or so clones listed, more than 75% were seen once. The clonotype comes from an adult with an advanced solid tumor such as melanoma, head and neck, liver or kidney cancer. The sample was CD4+ or CD8+ T cells sorted from blood, taken in a trial of the OX40 agonist ivuxolimab.

CDR3 in DNA: TGCGCCAGCAGCAAGGGACAGGGGTCCTACGAGCAGTACTTC. Its protein product is CASSKGQGSYEQYF. The V and J genes are TRBV5-1 and TRBJ2-7; 10 bases line up with TRBD1. Losses at the gene ends were 4 bases for V and 1 base for J; bases not matched to a gene: 2. Germline CDR1 and CDR2: SGHRS and YFSETQ. This CDR3 is 14 amino acids long.